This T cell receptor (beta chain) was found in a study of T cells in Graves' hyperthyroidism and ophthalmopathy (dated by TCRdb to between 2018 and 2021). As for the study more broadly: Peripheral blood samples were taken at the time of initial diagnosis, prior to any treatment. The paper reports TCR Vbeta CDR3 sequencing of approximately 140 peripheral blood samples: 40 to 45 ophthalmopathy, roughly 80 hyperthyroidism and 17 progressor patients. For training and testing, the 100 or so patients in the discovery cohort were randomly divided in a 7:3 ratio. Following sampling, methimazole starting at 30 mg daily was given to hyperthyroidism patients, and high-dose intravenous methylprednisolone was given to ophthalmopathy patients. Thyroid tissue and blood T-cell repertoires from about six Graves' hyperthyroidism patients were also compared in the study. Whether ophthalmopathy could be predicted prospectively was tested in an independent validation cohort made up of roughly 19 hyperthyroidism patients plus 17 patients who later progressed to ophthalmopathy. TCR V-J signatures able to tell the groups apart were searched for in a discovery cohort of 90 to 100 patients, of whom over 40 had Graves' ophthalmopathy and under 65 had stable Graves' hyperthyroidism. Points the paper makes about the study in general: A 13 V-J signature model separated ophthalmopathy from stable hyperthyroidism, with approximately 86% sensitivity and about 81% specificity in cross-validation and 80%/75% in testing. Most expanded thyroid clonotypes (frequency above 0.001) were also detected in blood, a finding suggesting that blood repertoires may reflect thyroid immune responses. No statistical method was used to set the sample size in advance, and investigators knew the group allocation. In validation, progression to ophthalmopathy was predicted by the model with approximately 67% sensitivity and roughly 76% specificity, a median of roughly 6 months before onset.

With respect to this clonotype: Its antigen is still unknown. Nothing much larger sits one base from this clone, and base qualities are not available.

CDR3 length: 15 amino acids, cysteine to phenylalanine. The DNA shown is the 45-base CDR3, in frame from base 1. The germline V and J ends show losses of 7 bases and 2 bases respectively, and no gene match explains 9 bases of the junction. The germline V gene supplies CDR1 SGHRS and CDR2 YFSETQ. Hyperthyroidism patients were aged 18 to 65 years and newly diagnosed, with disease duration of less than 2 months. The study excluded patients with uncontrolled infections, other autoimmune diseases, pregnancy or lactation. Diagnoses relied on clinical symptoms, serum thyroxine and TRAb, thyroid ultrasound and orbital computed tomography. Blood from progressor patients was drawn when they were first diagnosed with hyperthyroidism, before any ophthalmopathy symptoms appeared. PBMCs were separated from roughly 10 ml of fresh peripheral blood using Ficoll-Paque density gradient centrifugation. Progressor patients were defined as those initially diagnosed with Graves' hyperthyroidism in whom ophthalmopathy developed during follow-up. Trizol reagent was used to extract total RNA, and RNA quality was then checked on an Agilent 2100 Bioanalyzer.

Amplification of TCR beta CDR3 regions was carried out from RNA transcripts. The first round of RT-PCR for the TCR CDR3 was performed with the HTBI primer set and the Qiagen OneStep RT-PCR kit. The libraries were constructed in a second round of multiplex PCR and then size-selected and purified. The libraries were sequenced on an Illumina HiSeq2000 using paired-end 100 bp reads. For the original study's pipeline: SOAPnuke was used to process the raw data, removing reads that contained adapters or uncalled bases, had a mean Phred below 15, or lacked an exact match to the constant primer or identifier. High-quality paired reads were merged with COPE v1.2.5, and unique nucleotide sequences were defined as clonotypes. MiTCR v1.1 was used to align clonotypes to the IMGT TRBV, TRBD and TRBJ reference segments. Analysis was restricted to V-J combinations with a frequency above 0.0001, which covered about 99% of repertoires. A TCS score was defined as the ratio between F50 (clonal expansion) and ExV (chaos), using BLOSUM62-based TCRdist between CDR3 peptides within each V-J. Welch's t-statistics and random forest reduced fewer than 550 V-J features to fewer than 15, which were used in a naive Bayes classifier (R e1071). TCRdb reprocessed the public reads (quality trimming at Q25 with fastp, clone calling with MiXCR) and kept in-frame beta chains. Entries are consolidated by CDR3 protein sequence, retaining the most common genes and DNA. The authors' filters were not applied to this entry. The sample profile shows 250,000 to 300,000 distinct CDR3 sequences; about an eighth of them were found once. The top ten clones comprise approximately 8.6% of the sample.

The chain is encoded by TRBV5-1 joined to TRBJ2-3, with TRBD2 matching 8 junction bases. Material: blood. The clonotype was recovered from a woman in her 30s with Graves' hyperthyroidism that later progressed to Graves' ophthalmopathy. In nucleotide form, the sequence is TGCGCCAGCTCCCCTAGCGGGCCGACCACAGATACGCAGTATTTT. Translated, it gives CASSPSGPTTDTQYF. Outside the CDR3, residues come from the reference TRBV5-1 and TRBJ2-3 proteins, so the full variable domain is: KAGVTQTPRYLIKTRGQQVTLSCSPISGHRSVSWYQQTPGQGLQFLFEYFSETQRNKGNFPGRFSGRQFSNSRSEMNVSTLELGDSALYLCASSPSGPTTDTQYFGPGTRLTVL.